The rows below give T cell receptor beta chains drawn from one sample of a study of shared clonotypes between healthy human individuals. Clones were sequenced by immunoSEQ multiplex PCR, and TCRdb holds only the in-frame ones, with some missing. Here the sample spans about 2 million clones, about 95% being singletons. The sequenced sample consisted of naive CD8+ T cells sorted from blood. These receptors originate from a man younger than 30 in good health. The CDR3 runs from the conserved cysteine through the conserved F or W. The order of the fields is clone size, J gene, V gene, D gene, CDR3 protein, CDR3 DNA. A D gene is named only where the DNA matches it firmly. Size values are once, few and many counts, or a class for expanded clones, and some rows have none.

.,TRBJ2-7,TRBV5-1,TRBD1,CASSLGQGALSYEQYF,TGCGCCAGCAGCTTGGGACAGGGGGCGCTGTCCTACGAGCAGTACTTC
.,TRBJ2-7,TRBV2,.,CASSEGDEEYF,TGTGCCAGCAGTGAGGGGGACGAGGAGTACTTC
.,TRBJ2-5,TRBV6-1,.,CASSGFPETQRDRETQYF,TGTGCCAGCAGTGGTTTCCCCGAGACTCAAAGAGATCGAGAGACCCAGTACTTC
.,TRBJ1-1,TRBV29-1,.,CSVDEEYTEAFF,TGCAGCGTTGATGAGGAGTACACTGAAGCTTTCTTT
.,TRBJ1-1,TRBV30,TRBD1,CAWMTGGTEAFF,TGTGCCTGGATGACAGGGGGAACTGAAGCTTTCTTT
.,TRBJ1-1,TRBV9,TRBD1,CASSVEGGGTEAFF,TGTGCCAGCAGCGTAGAAGGGGGCGGCACTGAAGCTTTCTTT
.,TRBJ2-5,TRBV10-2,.,CASSDGPGETQYF,TGCGCCAGCAGTGACGGACCTGGAGAGACCCAGTACTTC
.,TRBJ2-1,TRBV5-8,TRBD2,CASSRTSGNNEQFF,TGTGCCAGCAGCCGGACTAGCGGGAATAATGAGCAGTTCTTC
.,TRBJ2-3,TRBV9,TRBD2,CASSVGLGEGQGDTQYF,TGTGCCAGCAGCGTAGGTTTGGGGGAGGGCCAAGGAGATACGCAGTATTTT
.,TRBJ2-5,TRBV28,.,CASSPDTQYQETQYF,TGTGCCAGCAGTCCGGACACTCAGTACCAAGAGACCCAGTACTTC
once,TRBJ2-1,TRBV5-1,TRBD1,CASSLRDRVYEQFF,TGCGCCAGCAGCTTGAGGGACAGGGTCTATGAGCAGTTCTTC
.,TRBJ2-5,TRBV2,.,CASSEARLQETQYF,TGTGCCAGCAGTGAAGCGCGACTCCAAGAGACCCAGTACTTC
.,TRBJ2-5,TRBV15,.,CATSRVPSAEQETQYF,TGTGCCACCAGCAGAGTGCCTAGCGCCGAACAAGAGACCCAGTACTTC
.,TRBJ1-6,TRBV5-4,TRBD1,CASSAKGGPSSYNSPLHF,TGTGCCAGCAGCGCTAAAGGGGGCCCCAGCTCCTATAATTCACCCCTCCACTTT
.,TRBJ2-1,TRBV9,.,CASSGLGDNEQFF,TGTGCCAGCAGCGGTCTGGGCGACAATGAGCAGTTCTTC
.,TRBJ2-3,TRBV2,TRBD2,CASSVTSGASTDTQYF,TGTGCCAGCAGCGTAACTAGCGGGGCGAGCACAGATACGCAGTATTTT
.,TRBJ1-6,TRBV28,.,CASSFEAGLNSPLHF,TGTGCCAGCAGTTTTGAGGCAGGGTTAAATTCACCCCTCCACTTT
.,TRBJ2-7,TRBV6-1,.,CASSVGVGYEQYF,TGTGCCAGCAGTGTAGGGGTGGGCTACGAGCAGTACTTC
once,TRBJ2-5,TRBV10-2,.,CASSGIGRAETQYF,TGCGCCAGCAGTGGGATCGGCAGGGCAGAGACCCAGTACTTC
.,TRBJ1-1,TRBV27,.,CASSLSAMNTEAFF,TGTGCCAGCAGTTTATCCGCCATGAACACTGAAGCTTTCTTT
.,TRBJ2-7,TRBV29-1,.,CSVGGTNITPAYEQYF,TGCAGCGTTGGAGGCACAAACATCACACCGGCCTACGAGCAGTACTTC
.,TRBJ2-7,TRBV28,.,CASSLGQVVEVGFYEQYF,TGTGCCAGCAGTTTAGGTCAGGTGGTTGAGGTGGGGTTCTACGAGCAGTACTTC
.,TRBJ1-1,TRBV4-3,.,CASSQAEDGLNTEAFF,TGCGCCAGCAGCCAAGCCGAGGACGGCTTGAACACTGAAGCTTTCTTT
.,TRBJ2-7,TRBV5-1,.,CASSWTDASSYEQYF,TGCGCCAGCAGCTGGACAGACGCTAGCTCCTACGAGCAGTACTTC
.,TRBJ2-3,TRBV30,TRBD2,CAWSPRGLAGEDTQYF,TGTGCCTGGAGTCCCCGGGGACTAGCGGGAGAAGATACGCAGTATTTT
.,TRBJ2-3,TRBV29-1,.,CSVTPSTDTQYF,TGCAGCGTAACACCTAGCACAGATACGCAGTATTTT
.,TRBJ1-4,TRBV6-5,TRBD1,CASSYVRGDEKLFF,TGTGCCAGCAGTTACGTCAGGGGGGACGAAAAACTGTTTTTT
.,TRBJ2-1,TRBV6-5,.,CASSYSRGALGNEQFF,TGTGCCAGCAGTTACTCACGGGGGGCTCTAGGGAATGAGCAGTTCTTC
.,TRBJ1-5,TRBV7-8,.,CASSLLRGRGNQPQHF,TGTGCCAGCAGCTTACTCAGGGGCCGGGGAAATCAGCCCCAGCATTTT
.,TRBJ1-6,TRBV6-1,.,CASSFDSSPLHF,TGTGCCAGCAGTTTTGATAGTTCACCCCTCCACTTT
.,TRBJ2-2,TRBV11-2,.,CASSLGPYTGELFF,TGTGCCAGCAGCTTAGGTCCGTACACCGGGGAGCTGTTTTTT
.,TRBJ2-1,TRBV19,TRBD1,CASSIDYPGGLYNEQFF,TGTGCCAGTAGTATAGATTATCCAGGGGGCCTCTACAATGAGCAGTTCTTC
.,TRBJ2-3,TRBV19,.,CASTNRLDSTDTQYF,TGTGCCAGTACCAACAGGCTGGACAGCACAGATACGCAGTATTTT
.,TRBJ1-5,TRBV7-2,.,CASSQGHPDSNQPQHF,TGTGCCAGCAGCCAAGGACATCCTGATAGCAATCAGCCCCAGCATTTT
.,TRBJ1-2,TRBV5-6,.,CASSLAIRGTLYGYTF,TGTGCCAGCAGCTTGGCCATTAGAGGGACACTCTATGGCTACACCTTC
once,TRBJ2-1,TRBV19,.,CASSPTGIEQFF,TGTGCCAGTAGTCCCACAGGGATTGAGCAGTTCTTC
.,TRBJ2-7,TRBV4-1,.,CASSLTGSSYEQYF,TGCGCCAGCAGCCTAACCGGGAGCTCCTACGAGCAGTACTTC
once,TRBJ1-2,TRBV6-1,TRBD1,CASSRVGQVYGYTF,TGTGCCAGCAGTAGAGTCGGACAGGTCTATGGCTACACCTTC
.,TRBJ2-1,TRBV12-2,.,CASRLGGRREIGRNEQFF,TGTGCAAGTCGCTTAGGGGGGCGGCGGGAGATAGGTAGGAATGAGCAGTTCTTC
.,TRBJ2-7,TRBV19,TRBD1,CASSLRDTGEEQYF,TGTGCCAGTAGTCTAAGGGATACAGGGGAGGAGCAGTACTTC
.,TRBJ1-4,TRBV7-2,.,CASSLEGPTELFF,TGTGCCAGCAGCTTAGAGGGTCCGACGGAACTGTTTTTT
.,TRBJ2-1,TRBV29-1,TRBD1,CSAPSAGGGGEQFF,TGCAGCGCCCCTTCGGCAGGGGGCGGAGGTGAGCAGTTCTTC
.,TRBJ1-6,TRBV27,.,CASSFGASPLHF,TGTGCCAGCAGTTTTGGAGCTTCACCCCTCCACTTT
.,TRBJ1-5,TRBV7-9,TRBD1,CASSSDRERNQPQHF,TGTGCCAGCAGCTCCGACAGGGAGAGAAATCAGCCCCAGCATTTT
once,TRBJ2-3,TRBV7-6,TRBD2,CASSLGLAGGPGADTQYF,TGTGCCAGCAGCTTAGGACTAGCGGGAGGGCCTGGAGCAGATACGCAGTATTTT
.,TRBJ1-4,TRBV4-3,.,CASSQDRGEGEKLFF,TGCGCCAGCAGCCAAGATAGAGGGGAGGGGGAAAAACTGTTTTTT
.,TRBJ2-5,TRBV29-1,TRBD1,CSVPPGQGRQETQYF,TGCAGCGTTCCACCGGGACAGGGAAGACAAGAGACCCAGTACTTC
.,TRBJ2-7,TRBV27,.,CASSPVPTTREQYF,TGTGCCAGCAGCCCCGTACCTACTACTAGGGAGCAGTACTTC
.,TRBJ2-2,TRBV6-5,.,CASSYGGLTGELFF,TGTGCCAGCAGTTACGGCGGGCTCACCGGGGAGCTGTTTTTT
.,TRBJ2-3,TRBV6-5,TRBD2,CASTVAGGSTDTQYF,TGTGCCAGCACAGTAGCGGGGGGTAGCACAGATACGCAGTATTTT
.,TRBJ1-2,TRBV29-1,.,CSVELVGDTYYTGYTF,TGCAGCGTTGAGTTGGTTGGGGACACCTATTACACGGGCTACACCTTC
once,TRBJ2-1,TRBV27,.,CASSLGGNEQFF,TGTGCCAGCAGTTTAGGCGGGAACGAGCAGTTCTTC
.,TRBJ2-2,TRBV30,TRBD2,CACPGLAGVGTGELFF,TGTGCCTGCCCGGGACTAGCGGGGGTTGGCACCGGGGAGCTGTTTTTT
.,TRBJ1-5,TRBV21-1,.,CASSSRRGQGYNQPQHF,TGTGCCAGCAGCAGTCGCCGAGGACAGGGGTACAATCAGCCCCAGCATTTT
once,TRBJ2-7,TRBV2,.,CASTGPQGWEQYF,TGTGCCAGCACGGGCCCGCAGGGGTGGGAGCAGTACTTC
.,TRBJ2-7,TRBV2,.,CAKTRRDGEQYF,TGTGCCAAGACTAGACGGGACGGCGAGCAGTACTTC
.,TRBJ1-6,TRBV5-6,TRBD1,CASSPGQGAHSPLHF,TGTGCCAGCAGCCCGGGACAGGGGGCTCATTCACCCCTCCACTTT
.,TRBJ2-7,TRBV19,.,CASSIDSPVFYEQYF,TGTGCCAGTAGTATAGACAGCCCCGTATTCTACGAGCAGTACTTC
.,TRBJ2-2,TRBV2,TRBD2,CASSVRLAATGELFF,TGTGCCAGCAGTGTTAGGCTAGCGGCTACCGGGGAGCTGTTTTTT
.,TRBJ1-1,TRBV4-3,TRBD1,CASSQPEGGGYTEAFF,TGCGCCAGCAGCCAACCTGAGGGAGGGGGCTACACTGAAGCTTTCTTT